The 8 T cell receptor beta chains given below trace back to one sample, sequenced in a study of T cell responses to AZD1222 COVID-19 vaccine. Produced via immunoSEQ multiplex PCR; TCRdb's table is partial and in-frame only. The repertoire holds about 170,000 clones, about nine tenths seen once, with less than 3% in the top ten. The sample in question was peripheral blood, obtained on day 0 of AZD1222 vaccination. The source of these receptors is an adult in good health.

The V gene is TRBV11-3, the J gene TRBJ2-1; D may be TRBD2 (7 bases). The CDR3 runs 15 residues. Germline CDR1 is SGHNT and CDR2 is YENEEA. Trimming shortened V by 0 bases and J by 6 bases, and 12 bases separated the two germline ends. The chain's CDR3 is CASSLDARGPNEQFF. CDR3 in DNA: TGTGCCAGCAGCTTAGATGCGCGGGGGCCCAATGAGCAGTTCTTC.

The DNA of the CDR3 is TGTGCCAGCAGCCCCCGGACGAGCGGGGGTGGAAACATTCAGTACTTC. Encoded protein: CASSPRTSGGGNIQYF. The V call is TRBV7-8, the J call TRBJ2-4; 8 bases fit TRBD2. With V trimmed by 5 bases and J by 6 bases, 12 bases remained unmatched. CDR1 is SGHVS and CDR2 is FQNEAQ in the germline V gene. There are 16 residues in the CDR3.

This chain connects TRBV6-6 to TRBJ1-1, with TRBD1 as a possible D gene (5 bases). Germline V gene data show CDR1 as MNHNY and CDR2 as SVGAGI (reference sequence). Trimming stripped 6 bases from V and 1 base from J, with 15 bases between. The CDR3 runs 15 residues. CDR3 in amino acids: CASSGQGGRNTEAFF. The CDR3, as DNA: TGTGCCAGCAGCGGCCAGGGTGGTAGGAACACTGAAGCTTTCTTT.

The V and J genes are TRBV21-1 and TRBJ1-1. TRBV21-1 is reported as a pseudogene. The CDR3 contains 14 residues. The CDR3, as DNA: TGTGCCAGCAGCAAGGAAGGGGAGTGGACTGAAGCTTTCTTT. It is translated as CASSKEGEWTEAFF.

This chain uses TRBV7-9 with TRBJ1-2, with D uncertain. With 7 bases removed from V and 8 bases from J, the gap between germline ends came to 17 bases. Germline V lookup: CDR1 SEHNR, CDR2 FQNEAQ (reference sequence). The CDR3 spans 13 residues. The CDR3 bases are TGTGCCAGCACACGCCTCGGGATCGGGGGCTACACCTTC. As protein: CASTRLGIGGYTF.

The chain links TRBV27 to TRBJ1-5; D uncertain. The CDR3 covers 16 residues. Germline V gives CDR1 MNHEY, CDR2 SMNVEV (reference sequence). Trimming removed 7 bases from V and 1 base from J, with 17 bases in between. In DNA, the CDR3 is TGTGCCAGCAACAAACCGGACTCCCCGAGCAATCAGCCCCAGCATTTT. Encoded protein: CASNKPDSPSNQPQHF.

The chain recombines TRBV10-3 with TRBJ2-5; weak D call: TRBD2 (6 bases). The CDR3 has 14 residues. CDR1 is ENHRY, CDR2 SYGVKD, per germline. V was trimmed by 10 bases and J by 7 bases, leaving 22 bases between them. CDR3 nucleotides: TGTGCCACTGGACTACCCCACTTAAAGGGGACCCAGTACTTC. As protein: CATGLPHLKGTQYF.

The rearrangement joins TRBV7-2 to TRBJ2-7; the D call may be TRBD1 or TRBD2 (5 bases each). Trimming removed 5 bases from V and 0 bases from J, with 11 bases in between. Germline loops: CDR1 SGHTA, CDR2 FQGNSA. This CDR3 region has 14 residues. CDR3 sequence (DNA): TGTGCCAGCAGCCCCGGGACCCTCTCCTACGAGCAGTACTTC. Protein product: CASSPGTLSYEQYF.